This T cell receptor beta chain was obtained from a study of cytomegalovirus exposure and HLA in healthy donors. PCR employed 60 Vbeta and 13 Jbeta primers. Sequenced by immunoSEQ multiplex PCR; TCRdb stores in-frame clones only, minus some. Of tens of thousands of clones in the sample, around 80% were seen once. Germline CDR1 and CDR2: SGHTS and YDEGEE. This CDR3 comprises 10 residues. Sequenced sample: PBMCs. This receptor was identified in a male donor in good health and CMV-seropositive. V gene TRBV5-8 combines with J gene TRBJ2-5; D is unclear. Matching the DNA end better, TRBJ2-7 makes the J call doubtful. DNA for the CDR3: TGTGCCAGCAGCTTCTACGAGCAGTACTTC. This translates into CASSFYEQYF.